This T cell receptor beta chain was sequenced during a study of blood T cell repertoires in COVID-19. Study summary: T cells, B-cell-depleted T cells, or PBMCs provided the cDNA or gDNA that served as material.

V dropped 4 bases and J dropped 0; count of bases not matched to a gene: 4. Looked up from germline, CDR1 is SQVTM and CDR2 is ANQGSEA. The CDR3 runs 14 residues. This clone appeared a few times. All recovered Cohort 3 donors got two negative PCRs, got clearance, or saw symptom resolution. Libraries were prepared by immunoSEQ multiplex PCR; TCRdb keeps only in-frame clonotypes and omits some of them. The sample consists of 140,000 or so clones, around 86% of them appearing once. The clonotype was recovered from a man aged 60 to 75 who had recovered from COVID-19. The chain carries TRBV29-1 and TRBJ2-7, with 9 bases identical to TRBD2. The sample consisted of PBMCs or T cells enriched from blood (not recorded which). CDR3 in DNA: TGCAGCGTTGGCCTACTAGCGGGCTCCTACGAGCAGTACTTC. Translated, it gives CSVGLLAGSYEQYF.